This T cell receptor beta chain came from a study of shared clonotypes between healthy human individuals. Looked up from germline, CDR1 is MGHDK and CDR2 is SYGVNS. Trimming removed 4 bases from V and 5 bases from J, with 20 bases in between. This CDR3 spans 17 amino acids. Terminally differentiated effector memory CD45RA+ cells were left out of the naive CD8 fraction, which was CD45RO-negative and positively selected for CCR7. As handled by the study authors: ImmunoSEQ output held junction-only sequences without quality scores, so filtering differed. Data came from immunoSEQ multiplex PCR; TCRdb stores just in-frame clones and leaves some out. V, J and clone size reflect that table, while D and trimming were determined from the DNA. The profile shows fewer than 1 million clones, approximately 96% of them singletons.

The sequenced sample was naive CD8+ T cells sorted from blood. V usage is TRBV25-1 and J usage is TRBJ1-4; D remains ambiguous. This clonotype was sampled from a man aged 30 to 45 in good health. The CDR3 bases are TGTGCCAGCAGTGGTTGGGTGGGCCCGGGCTGGAATGAAAAACTGTTTTTT. This gives the protein CASSGWVGPGWNEKLFF.